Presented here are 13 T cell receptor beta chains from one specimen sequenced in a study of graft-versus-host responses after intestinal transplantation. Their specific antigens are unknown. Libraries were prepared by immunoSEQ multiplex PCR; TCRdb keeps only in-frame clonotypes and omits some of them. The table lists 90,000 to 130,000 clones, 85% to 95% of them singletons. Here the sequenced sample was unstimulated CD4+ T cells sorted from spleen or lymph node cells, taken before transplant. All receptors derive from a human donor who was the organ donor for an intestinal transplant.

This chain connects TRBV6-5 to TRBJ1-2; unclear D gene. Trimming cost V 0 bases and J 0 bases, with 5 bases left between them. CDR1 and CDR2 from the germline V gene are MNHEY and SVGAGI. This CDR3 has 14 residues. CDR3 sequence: CASSYSAPNYGYTF. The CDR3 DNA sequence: TGTGCCAGCAGTTACTCGGCGCCTAACTATGGCTACACCTTC.

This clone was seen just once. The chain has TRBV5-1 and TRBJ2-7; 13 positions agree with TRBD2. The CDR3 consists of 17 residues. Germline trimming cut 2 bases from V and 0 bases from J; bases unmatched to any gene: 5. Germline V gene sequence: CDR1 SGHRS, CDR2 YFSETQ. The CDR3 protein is CASSFGTSGTLSYEQYF. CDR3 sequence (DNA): TGCGCCAGCAGCTTCGGGACTAGCGGGACCCTCTCCTACGAGCAGTACTTC.

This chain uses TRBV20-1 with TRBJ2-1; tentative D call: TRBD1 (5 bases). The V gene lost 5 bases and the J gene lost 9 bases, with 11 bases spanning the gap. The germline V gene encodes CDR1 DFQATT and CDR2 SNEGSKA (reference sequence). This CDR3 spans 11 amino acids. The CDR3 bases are TGCAGTGCTGCGACAGCAGCTGAGCAGTTCTTC. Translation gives CSAATAAEQFF.

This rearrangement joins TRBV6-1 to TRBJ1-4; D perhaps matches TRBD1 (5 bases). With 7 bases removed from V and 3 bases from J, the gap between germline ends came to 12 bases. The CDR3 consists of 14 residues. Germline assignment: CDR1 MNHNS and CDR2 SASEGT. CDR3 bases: TGTGCCAGCACCCCAGGGTGGTCTAATGAAAAACTGTTTTTT. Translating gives CASTPGWSNEKLFF.

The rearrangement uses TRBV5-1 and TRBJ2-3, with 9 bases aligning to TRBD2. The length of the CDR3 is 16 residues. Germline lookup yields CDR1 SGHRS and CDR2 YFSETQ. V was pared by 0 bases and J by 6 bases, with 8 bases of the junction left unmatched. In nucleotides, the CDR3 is TGCGCCAGCAGCTTGGCGTTGGCTAGCGGGATGGATACGCAGTATTTT. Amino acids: CASSLALASGMDTQYF.

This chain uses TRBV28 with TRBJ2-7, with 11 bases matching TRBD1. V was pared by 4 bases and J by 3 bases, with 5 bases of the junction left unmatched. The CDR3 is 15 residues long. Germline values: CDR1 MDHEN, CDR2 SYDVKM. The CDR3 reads CASSSPGTGGYEQYF. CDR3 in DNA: TGTGCCAGCAGTTCGCCCGGGACAGGGGGCTACGAGCAGTACTTC.

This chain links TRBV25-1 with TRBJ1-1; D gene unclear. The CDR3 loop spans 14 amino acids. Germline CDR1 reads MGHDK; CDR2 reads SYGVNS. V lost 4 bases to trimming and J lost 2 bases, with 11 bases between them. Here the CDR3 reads CASSVGPSNTEAFF. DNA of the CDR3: TGTGCCAGCAGTGTGGGTCCCAGCAACACTGAAGCTTTCTTT.

CDR3 in DNA: TGTGCCATCAGGAGCCAGGGACTAGCGGAAGAGACCCAGTACTTC. This encodes CAIRSQGLAEETQYF. The genes are TRBV10-3 and TRBJ2-5; the match to TRBD2 covers 11 bases. The CDR3 has 15 amino acids. The V segment lost 6 bases and the J segment 3 bases; nucleotides outside the gene matches: 6. From germline, CDR1 is ENHRY and CDR2 SYGVKD.

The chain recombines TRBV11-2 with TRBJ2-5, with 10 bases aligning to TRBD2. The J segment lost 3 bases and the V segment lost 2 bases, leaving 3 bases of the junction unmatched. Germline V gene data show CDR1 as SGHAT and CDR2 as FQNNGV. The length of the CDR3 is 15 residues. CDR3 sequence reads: CASSLSLAGEETQYF. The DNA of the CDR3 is TGTGCCAGCAGCTTAAGTCTAGCGGGAGAAGAGACCCAGTACTTC.

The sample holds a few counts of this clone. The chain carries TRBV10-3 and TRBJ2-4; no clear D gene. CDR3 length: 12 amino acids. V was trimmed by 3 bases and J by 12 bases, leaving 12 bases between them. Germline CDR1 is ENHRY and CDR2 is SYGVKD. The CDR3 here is CAISEERNTQYF. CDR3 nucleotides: TGTGCCATCAGTGAAGAACGGAATACTCAGTACTTC.

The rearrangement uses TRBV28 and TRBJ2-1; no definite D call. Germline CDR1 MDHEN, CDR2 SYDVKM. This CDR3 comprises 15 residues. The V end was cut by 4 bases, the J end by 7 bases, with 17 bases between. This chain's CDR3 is CASSSKTTLRNEQFF. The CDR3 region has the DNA TGTGCCAGCAGTTCTAAAACCACCTTGCGAAATGAGCAGTTCTTC.

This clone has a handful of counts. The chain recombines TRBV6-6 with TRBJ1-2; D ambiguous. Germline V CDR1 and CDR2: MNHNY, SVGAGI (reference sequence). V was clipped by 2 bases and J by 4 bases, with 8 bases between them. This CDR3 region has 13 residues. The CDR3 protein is CASSYRRGYGYTF. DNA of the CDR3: TGTGCCAGCAGTTACCGCCGTGGCTATGGCTACACCTTC.

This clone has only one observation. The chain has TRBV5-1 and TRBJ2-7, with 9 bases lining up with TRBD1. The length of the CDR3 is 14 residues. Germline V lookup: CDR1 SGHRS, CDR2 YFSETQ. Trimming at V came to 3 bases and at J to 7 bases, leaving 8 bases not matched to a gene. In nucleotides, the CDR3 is TGCGCCAGCAGCTGGGACAGGGTCTTCGAGGAGCAGTACTTC. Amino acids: CASSWDRVFEEQYF.